These T cell receptor beta chains were read from a single sample in a study of cytotoxic CD8 clonotypes in ibrutinib-treated CLL. Clones were sequenced by immunoSEQ multiplex PCR, and TCRdb holds only the in-frame ones, with some missing. The sample shows roughly 150,000 clones, 76% of them seen only once. Sequencing was performed on PBMCs, taken after 24 months of ibrutinib treatment. These receptors all stem from a human donor with chronic lymphocytic leukemia. The CDR3 runs from the conserved cysteine through the conserved F or W. D genes are given only for firm matches. Size values are once, few and many counts, or a class for expanded clones, and some rows have none.

v_call	j_call	clone_size	d_call	cdr3_aa	cdr3_nt
TRBV7-2	TRBJ2-5	-	-	CASSLARETQYF	TGTGCCAGCAGCTTAGCACGAGAGACCCAGTACTTC
TRBV29-1	TRBJ2-3	few	-	CSASSRGDDTQYF	TGCAGCGCTAGTAGTAGGGGCGACGATACGCAGTATTTT
TRBV5-1	TRBJ2-5	-	TRBD2	CASSLASGRGQETQYF	TGCGCCAGCAGCTTGGCTAGCGGGAGGGGGCAAGAGACCCAGTACTTC
TRBV28	TRBJ1-4	-	-	CASSPGTAVNEKLFF	TGTGCCAGCAGTCCAGGGACCGCCGTTAATGAAAAACTGTTTTTT
TRBV9	TRBJ2-7	-	TRBD2	CASSPLGLAGGEQYF	TGTGCCAGCAGCCCCCTGGGACTAGCGGGAGGGGAGCAGTACTTC
TRBV10-3	TRBJ2-1	-	-	CAISEPQVRTYNEQFF	TGTGCCATCAGTGAGCCGCAGGTCCGCACCTACAATGAGCAGTTCTTC
TRBV4-2	TRBJ1-1	-	TRBD1	CASSQDRGTGQKAFF	TGTGCCAGCAGCCAAGACCGGGGGACAGGGCAAAAAGCTTTCTTT
TRBV7-2	TRBJ2-1	-	-	CASSLARGNEQFF	TGTGCCAGCAGCTTAGCAAGGGGGAATGAGCAGTTCTTC
TRBV6-4	TRBJ2-2	once	TRBD1	CASSDLSRGYAGELFF	TGTGCCAGCAGTGACTTGTCCAGGGGGTATGCCGGGGAGCTGTTTTTT
TRBV5-1	TRBJ2-3	-	-	CASSVSGTDTQYF	TGCGCCAGCAGCGTCTCAGGCACAGATACGCAGTATTTT
TRBV5-1	TRBJ1-1	-	-	CASSLDSGTNTEAFF	TGCGCCAGCAGCTTGGATTCAGGGACGAACACTGAAGCTTTCTTT
TRBV9	TRBJ2-5	few	TRBD2	CASSTRGRTQETQYF	TGTGCCAGCAGCACCCGCGGGAGGACCCAAGAGACCCAGTACTTC
TRBV28	TRBJ2-5	-	-	CASSLGETQYF	TGTGCCAGCTCCCTGGGGGAGACCCAGTACTTC
TRBV7-2	TRBJ1-5	-	-	CASSSLGGVEQPQHF	TGTGCCAGCAGCTCTCTCGGAGGGGTGGAACAGCCCCAGCATTTT